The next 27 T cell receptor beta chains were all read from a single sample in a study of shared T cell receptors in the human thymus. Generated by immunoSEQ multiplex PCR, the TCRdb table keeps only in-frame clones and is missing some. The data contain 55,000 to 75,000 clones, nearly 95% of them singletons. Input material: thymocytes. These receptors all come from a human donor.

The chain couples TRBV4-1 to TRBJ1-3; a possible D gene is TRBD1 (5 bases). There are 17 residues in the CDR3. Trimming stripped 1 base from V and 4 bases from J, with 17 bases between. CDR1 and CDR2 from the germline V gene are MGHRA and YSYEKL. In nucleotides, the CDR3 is TGCGCCAGCAGCCAAGGAAGGTGGCAGGGCGCAGGAAACACCATATATTTT. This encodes CASSQGRWQGAGNTIYF.

CDR3 region: CASSLGTHNSPLHF. Here the CDR3 DNA reads TGTGCCAGCAGCTTGGGGACACATAATTCACCCCTCCACTTT. The V gene is TRBV5-6, the J gene TRBJ1-6; weak D call: TRBD1 (5 bases). CDR1 is SGHDT, CDR2 YYEEEE, per germline. The CDR3 covers 14 residues. With 0 bases removed from V and 5 bases from J, the gap between germline ends came to 6 bases.

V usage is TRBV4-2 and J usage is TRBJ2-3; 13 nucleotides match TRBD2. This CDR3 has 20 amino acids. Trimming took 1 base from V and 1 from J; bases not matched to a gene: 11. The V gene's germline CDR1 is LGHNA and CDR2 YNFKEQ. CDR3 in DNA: TGTGCCAGCAGCCAAGTATCGACTAGCGGGGGGTATCGAGGCACAGATACGCAGTATTTT. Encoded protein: CASSQVSTSGGYRGTDTQYF.

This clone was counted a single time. CDR3 region: CASSVGGGPYEQYF. CDR3 coding DNA: TGTGCCAGCAGCGTAGGCGGGGGGCCCTACGAGCAGTACTTC. The rearrangement links TRBV9 to TRBJ2-7, with 8 bases matching TRBD2. Trimming took 0 bases from V and 2 from J; bases not matched to a gene: 1. The CDR3 length is 14 residues. CDR1 SGDLS and CDR2 YYNGEE come from the germline V gene. The entire variable domain, with the rest obtained from reference TRBV9 and TRBJ2-7, is as follows: DSGVTQTPKHLITATGQRVTLRCSPRSGDLSVYWYQQSLDQGLQFLIQYYNGEERAKGNILERFSAQQFPDLHSELNLSSLELGDSALYFCASSVGGGPYEQYFGPGTRLTVT.

As DNA, the CDR3 is TGCAGCGTTGAAGAGGTGCCGGTGCAGGGAGGCACAGATACGCAGTATTTT. Amino acid sequence: CSVEEVPVQGGTDTQYF. V usage is TRBV29-1 and J usage is TRBJ2-3; D could derive from TRBD1 or TRBD2 (5 bases each). V gave up 0 bases and J gave up 1 base, with 17 bases separating them. Germline CDR1 and CDR2: SQVTM and ANQGSEA. The CDR3 is made up of 17 amino acids.

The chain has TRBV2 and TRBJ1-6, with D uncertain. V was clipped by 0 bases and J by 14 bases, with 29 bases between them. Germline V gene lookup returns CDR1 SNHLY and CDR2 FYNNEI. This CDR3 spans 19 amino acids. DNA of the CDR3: TGTGCCAGCAGTGAAGCGCGCGGGAGTTATATTAAAGTCCGAGTCACCCTCCACTTT. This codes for CASSEARGSYIKVRVTLHF.

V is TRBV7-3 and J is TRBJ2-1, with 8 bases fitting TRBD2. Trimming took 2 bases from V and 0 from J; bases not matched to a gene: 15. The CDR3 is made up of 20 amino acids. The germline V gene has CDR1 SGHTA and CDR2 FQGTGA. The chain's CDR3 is CASSLAAPLPSGHSYNEQFF. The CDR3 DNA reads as TGTGCCAGCAGCTTAGCCGCCCCTCTCCCTAGCGGGCACTCCTACAATGAGCAGTTCTTC.

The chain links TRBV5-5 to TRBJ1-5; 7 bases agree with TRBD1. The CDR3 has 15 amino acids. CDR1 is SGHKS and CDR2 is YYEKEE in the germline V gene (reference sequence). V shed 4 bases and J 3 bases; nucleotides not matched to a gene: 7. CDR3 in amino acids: CASSHGQVTNQPQHF. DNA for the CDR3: TGTGCCAGCAGCCACGGACAGGTAACCAATCAGCCCCAGCATTTT. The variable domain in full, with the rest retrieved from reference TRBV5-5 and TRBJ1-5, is DAGVTQSPTHLIKTRGQQVTLRCSPISGHKSVSWYQQVLGQGPQFIFQYYEKEERGRGNFPDRFSARQFPNYSSELNVNALLLGDSALYLCASSHGQVTNQPQHFGDGTRLSIL.

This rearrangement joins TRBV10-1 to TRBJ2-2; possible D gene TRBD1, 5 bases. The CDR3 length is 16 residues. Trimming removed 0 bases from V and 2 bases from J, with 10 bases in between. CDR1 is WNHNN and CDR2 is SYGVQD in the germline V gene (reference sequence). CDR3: CASSESGQGNTGELFF. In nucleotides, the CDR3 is TGCGCCAGCAGTGAGTCGGGGCAGGGAAACACCGGGGAGCTGTTTTTT.

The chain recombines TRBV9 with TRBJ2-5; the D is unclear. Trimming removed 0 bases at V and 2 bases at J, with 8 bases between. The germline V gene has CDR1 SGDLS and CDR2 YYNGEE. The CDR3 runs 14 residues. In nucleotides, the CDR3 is TGTGCCAGCAGCGTAGACTACGGTCAAGAGACCCAGTACTTC. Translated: CASSVDYGQETQYF.

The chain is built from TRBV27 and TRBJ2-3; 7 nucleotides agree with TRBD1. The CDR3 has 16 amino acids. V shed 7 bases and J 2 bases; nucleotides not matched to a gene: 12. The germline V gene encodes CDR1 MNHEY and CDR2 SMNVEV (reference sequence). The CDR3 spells CASTPTTGQPTDTQYF. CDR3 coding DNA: TGTGCCAGCACACCCACGACAGGGCAGCCCACAGATACGCAGTATTTT.

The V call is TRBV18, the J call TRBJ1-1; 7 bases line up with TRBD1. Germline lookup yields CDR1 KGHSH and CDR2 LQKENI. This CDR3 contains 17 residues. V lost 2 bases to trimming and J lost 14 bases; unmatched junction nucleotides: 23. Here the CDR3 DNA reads TGTGCCAGCTCACCATTCTCGTCCCCGGGACAGAACTTGGGCGGGTTCTTT. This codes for CASSPFSSPGQNLGGFF.

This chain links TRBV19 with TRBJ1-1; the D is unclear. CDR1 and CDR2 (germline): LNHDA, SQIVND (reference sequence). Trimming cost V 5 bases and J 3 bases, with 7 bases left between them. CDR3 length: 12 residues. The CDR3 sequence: CASSYGYTEAFF. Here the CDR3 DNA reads TGTGCCAGTAGTTACGGGTACACTGAAGCTTTCTTT.

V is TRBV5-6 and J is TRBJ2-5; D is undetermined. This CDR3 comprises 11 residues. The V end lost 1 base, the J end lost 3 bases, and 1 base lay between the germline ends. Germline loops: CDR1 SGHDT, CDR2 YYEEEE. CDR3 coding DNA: TGTGCCAGCAGCTTGAAAGAGACCCAGTACTTC. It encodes CASSLKETQYF.

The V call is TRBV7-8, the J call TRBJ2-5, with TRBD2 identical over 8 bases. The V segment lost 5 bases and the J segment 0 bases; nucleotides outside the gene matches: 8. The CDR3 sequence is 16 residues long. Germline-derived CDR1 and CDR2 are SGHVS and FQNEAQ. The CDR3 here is CASSRFRAGDQETQYF. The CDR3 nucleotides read TGTGCCAGCAGCCGTTTCCGAGCGGGGGACCAAGAGACCCAGTACTTC.

CDR3 sequence: CASSPKGRGNTGELFF. CDR3 DNA: TGTGCCAGCAGCCCAAAGGGTAGGGGGAACACCGGGGAGCTGTTTTTT. V usage is TRBV11-2 and J usage is TRBJ2-2; tentatively, D is TRBD1 (5 bases). This CDR3 is built from 16 residues. The V end was cut by 5 bases, the J end by 1 base, with 14 bases between. The germline V gene has CDR1 SGHAT and CDR2 FQNNGV.

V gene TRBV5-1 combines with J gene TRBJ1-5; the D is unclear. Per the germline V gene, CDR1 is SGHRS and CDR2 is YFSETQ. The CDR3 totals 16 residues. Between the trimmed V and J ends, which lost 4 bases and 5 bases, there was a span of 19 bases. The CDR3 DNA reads TGCGCCAGCAGCCCGGGTTTTAGTACAGACGATCAGCCCCAGCATTTT. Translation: CASSPGFSTDDQPQHF.

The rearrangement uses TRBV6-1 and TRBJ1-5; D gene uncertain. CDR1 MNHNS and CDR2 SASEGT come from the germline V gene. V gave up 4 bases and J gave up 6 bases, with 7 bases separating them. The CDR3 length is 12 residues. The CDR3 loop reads CASSVPSQPQHF. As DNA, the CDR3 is TGTGCCAGCAGTGTACCTTCTCAGCCCCAGCATTTT.

The CDR3 protein is CASSSHWALNTEAFF. Written as DNA, the CDR3 is TGTGCCAGCAGCTCCCATTGGGCCTTGAACACTGAAGCTTTCTTT. The chain is built from TRBV9 and TRBJ1-1, with D unresolved. V was trimmed by 4 bases and J by 0 bases, leaving 13 bases between them. The CDR3 spans 15 residues. Germline-derived CDR1 and CDR2 are SGDLS and YYNGEE. The whole variable domain, filled in from reference TRBV9 and TRBJ1-1, reads DSGVTQTPKHLITATGQRVTLRCSPRSGDLSVYWYQQSLDQGLQFLIQYYNGEERAKGNILERFSAQQFPDLHSELNLSSLELGDSALYFCASSSHWALNTEAFFGQGTRLTVV.

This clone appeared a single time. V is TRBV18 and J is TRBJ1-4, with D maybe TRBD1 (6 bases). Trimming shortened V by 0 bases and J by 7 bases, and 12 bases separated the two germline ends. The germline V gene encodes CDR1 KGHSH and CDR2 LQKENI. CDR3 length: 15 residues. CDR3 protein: CASSPPGGRREKLFF. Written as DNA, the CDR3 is TGTGCCAGCTCACCACCGGGGGGCCGGCGTGAAAAACTGTTTTTT.

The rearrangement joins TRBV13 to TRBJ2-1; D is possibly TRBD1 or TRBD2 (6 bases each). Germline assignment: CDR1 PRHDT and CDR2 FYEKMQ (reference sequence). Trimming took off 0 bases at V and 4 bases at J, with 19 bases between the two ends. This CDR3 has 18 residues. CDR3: CASSLGLIMRGEYNEQFF. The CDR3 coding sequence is TGTGCCAGCAGCTTAGGCCTTATTATGAGGGGGGAATACAATGAGCAGTTCTTC.

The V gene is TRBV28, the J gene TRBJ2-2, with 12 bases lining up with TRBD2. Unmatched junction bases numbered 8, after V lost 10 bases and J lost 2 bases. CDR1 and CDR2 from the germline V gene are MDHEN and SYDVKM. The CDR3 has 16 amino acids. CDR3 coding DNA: TGTGCCACCTGGCTAGCGGGGGGGCCTAACACCGGGGAGCTGTTTTTT. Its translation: CATWLAGGPNTGELFF.

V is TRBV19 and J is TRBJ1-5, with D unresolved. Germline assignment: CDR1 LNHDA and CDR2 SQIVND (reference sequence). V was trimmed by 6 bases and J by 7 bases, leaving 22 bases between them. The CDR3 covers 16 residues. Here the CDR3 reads CASRNPSTGLEQPQHF. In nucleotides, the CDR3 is TGTGCCAGTAGAAACCCTTCGACGGGGTTAGAACAGCCCCAGCATTTT.

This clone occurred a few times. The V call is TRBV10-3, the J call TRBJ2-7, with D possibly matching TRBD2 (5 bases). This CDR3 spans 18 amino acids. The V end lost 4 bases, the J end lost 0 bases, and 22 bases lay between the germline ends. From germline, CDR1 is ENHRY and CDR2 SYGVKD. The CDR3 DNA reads TGTGCCATCAGTGTCCCCACACATCGAGTAGCGCGCTCCTACGAGCAGTACTTC. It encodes CAISVPTHRVARSYEQYF.

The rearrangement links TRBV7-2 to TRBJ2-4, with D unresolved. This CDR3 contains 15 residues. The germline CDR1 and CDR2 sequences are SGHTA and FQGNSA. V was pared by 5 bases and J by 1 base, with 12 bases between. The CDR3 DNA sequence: TGTGCCAGCAGCCCCCAGCTACGGGCCAAAAACATTCAGTACTTC. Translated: CASSPQLRAKNIQYF. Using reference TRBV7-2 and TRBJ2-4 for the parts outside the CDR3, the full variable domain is GAGVSQSPSNKVTEKGKDVELRCDPISGHTALYWYRQSLGQGLEFLIYFQGNSAPDKSGLPSDRFSAERTGGSVSTLTIQRTQQEDSAVYLCASSPQLRAKNIQYFGAGTRLSVL.

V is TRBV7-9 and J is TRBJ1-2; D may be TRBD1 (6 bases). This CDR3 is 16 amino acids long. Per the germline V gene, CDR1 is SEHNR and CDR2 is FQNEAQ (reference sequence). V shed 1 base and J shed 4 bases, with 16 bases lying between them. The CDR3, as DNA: TGTGCCAGCAGCTTAGGTTCGCGGGGGCGCCGCTATGGCTACACCTTC. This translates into CASSLGSRGRRYGYTF.

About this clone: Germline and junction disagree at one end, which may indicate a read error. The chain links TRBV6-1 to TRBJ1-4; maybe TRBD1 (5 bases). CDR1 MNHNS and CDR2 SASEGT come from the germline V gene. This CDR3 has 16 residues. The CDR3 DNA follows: TGTGCCGGCAGTGAAGAGGTGGAGGGGATGGCTGAAAAACTGTTTTTT. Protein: CAGSEEVEGMAEKLFF.